Each of the 4 T cell receptor beta chains below was sequenced from the same sample in a study of graft-versus-host responses after intestinal transplantation. Stimulators, 200,000 irradiated and violet-dye-labeled cells, were plated with 200,000 CFSE-labeled responder cells. Generated by immunoSEQ multiplex PCR, the TCRdb table keeps only in-frame clones and is missing some. The sample lists approximately 23,000 clones, around 47% seen once, with roughly 1.4% in the top ten. Sample: alloreactive CD8+ T cells from a mixed lymphocyte reaction culture, taken before transplantation. Indicated subset: CFSE-low proliferating T cells sorted from roughly 6-day pre-transplant mixed lymphocyte reaction (GvH or HvG direction). Source of these receptors: a human patient who was an organ donor for intestinal transplantation.

This clone was detected only a few times. The chain combines TRBV4-2 with TRBJ1-2; D call uncertain. CDR1 is LGHNA, CDR2 YNFKEQ, per germline. Trimming stripped 1 base from V and 4 bases from J, with 7 bases between. The CDR3 contains 13 residues. This chain's CDR3 is CASSQGQSYGYTF. The CDR3 DNA reads as TGTGCCAGCAGCCAAGGTCAATCCTATGGCTACACCTTC.

With regard to this clone: At one of its ends the junction is not consistent with the germline gene, which may arise from a read error. The chain joins TRBV30 to TRBJ2-7; maybe TRBD1 (6 bases). This CDR3 is built from 15 residues. The germline gives CDR1 GTSNPN, CDR2 SVGIG (reference sequence). In nucleotides, the CDR3 is TGTGCCTGGAGTGTACCCCCAGGGGCCGCCTACGAGCAGCACTTC. Amino acids: CAWSVPPGAAYEQHF.

This chain uses TRBV9 with TRBJ2-3, with D unresolved. This CDR3 has 13 amino acids. V lost 0 bases to trimming and J lost 5 bases, with 7 bases between them. Germline values: CDR1 SGDLS, CDR2 YYNGEE. CDR3 DNA: TGTGCCAGCAGCGTAGAAAGTCTAGATACGCAGTATTTT. Translating gives CASSVESLDTQYF.

CDR3 residues: CASSSRGTSEEQFF. The CDR3 nucleotides read TGTGCCAGCAGCTCCCGAGGGACTAGCGAGGAGCAGTTCTTC. The chain links TRBV5-4 to TRBJ2-1; TRBD2 matches at 10 bases. CDR3 length: 14 residues. With V trimmed by 3 bases and J by 10 bases, 7 bases remained unmatched. CDR1 and CDR2 from the germline V gene are SGHNT and YYREEE (reference sequence).